The 20 T cell receptor beta chains below were found in one sample sequenced in a study of beta chain features in type 1 diabetes. Isolated RNA was reverse transcribed in full, so expressed TCRB transcripts were sequenced. Repertoires were generated with immunoSEQ multiplex PCR, while TCRdb's copy carries only in-frame clones and drops some. The sample contains roughly 500,000 clones, more than 9.5% of which appear only once. Sequenced material: naive CD4+ T cells from blood. All receptors derive from a woman younger than 35 in good health.

The sample holds a few counts of this clone. The chain couples TRBV2 to TRBJ2-1; perhaps TRBD1 as D (5 bases). CDR1 is SNHLY and CDR2 is FYNNEI in the germline V gene. This CDR3 spans 14 amino acids. Trimming stripped 5 bases from V and 2 bases from J, with 10 bases between. The CDR3 region is CASSSRVTYNEQFF. The CDR3 DNA follows: TGTGCCAGCAGTTCCAGGGTTACCTACAATGAGCAGTTCTTC.

The chain links TRBV23-1 to TRBJ2-2, with D possibly being TRBD1 (6 bases). TRBV23-1 is filed as an ORF, its function uncertain. The CDR3 covers 14 residues. Trimming removed 4 bases from V and 7 bases from J, with 13 bases in between. CDR3 loop: CASSPDGGHGELFF. The CDR3 DNA is TGCGCCAGCAGTCCGGATGGGGGCCACGGGGAGCTGTTTTTT.

The J gene is TRBJ2-3, the V gene TRBV4-3; a possible D gene is TRBD1 (5 bases). V gave up 1 base and J gave up 4 bases, with 15 bases separating them. CDR3 length: 16 residues. From germline, CDR1 is LGHNA and CDR2 YSLEER. The CDR3 sequence: CASSQVLATGPDTQYF. The CDR3 region has the DNA TGCGCCAGCAGCCAAGTACTGGCTACAGGTCCAGATACGCAGTATTTT.

This clone was detected only a few times. This chain uses TRBV4-2 with TRBJ2-3; D perhaps matches TRBD2 (6 bases). The V end was cut by 3 bases, the J end by 6 bases, with 28 bases between. The CDR3 length is 19 residues. Germline values: CDR1 LGHNA, CDR2 YNFKEQ. CDR3 amino acids: CASSHQLGPGRGSADTQYF. The CDR3 nucleotides are TGTGCCAGCAGCCACCAATTGGGTCCTGGGCGGGGCTCCGCGGATACGCAGTATTTT.

The sample holds a few counts of this clone. The chain couples TRBV23-1 to TRBJ1-4; D remains unclear. TRBV23-1 is treated as an ORF (open reading frame) with a function not yet certain. The CDR3 loop spans 15 amino acids. V lost 7 bases and J 4 bases, leaving 16 bases between the germline ends. CDR3 region: CASISRREINEKLFF. In DNA, the CDR3 is TGCGCCAGCATTTCAAGACGGGAAATTAATGAAAAACTGTTTTTT.

The rearrangement uses TRBV7-9 and TRBJ2-7; perhaps TRBD2 as D (6 bases). The ends were cut back, 5 bases at V and 3 bases at J, with 11 bases in the middle. The CDR3 runs to 13 residues. Germline V gives CDR1 SEHNR, CDR2 FQNEAQ (reference sequence). The CDR3 DNA is TGTGCCAGCAGCGTAGGGACTTTCTACGAGCAGTACGTC. It specifies CASSVGTFYEQYV.

The genes are TRBV6-6 and TRBJ2-7; 7 bases are a match to TRBD1. V was clipped by 7 bases and J by 6 bases; unmatched bases: 12. In germline, CDR1 is MNHNY, CDR2 SVGAGI (reference sequence). This CDR3 has 14 residues. The CDR3 here is CASNPDRVVSEQYF. The CDR3 DNA follows: TGTGCCAGCAACCCAGACAGGGTAGTAAGCGAGCAGTACTTC.

A few counts support this clone. The gene calls are TRBV7-9 and TRBJ2-5; TRBD1 matches 9 bases. The germline CDR1 and CDR2 sequences are SEHNR and FQNEAQ (reference sequence). Germline trimming cut 6 bases from V and 4 bases from J; bases unmatched to any gene: 0. The CDR3 has 12 amino acids. The DNA for the CDR3 is TGTGCCAGCAGGGGACAGGGAGAGACCCAGTACTTC. It translates to CASRGQGETQYF.

This clone has more than one count but fewer than ten. CDR3 nucleotides: TGTGCCAGCAGTTCCTACAGCGCCTCCTACGAGCAGTACGTC. Its translation: CASSSYSASYEQYV. The V call is TRBV6-6, the J call TRBJ2-7; unclear D gene. CDR1 and CDR2 from the germline V gene are MNHNY and SVGAGI (reference sequence). Trimming shortened V by 4 bases and J by 0 bases, and 10 bases separated the two germline ends. This CDR3 is built from 14 residues.

This clone was recorded a few times. The chain employs TRBV29-1 and TRBJ2-1; the D gene is possibly TRBD1 (6 bases). The ends were cut back, 6 bases at V and 2 bases at J, with 17 bases in the middle. Germline V gives CDR1 SQVTM, CDR2 ANQGSEA. The CDR3 is 15 residues long. Written as DNA, the CDR3 is TGCAGCGTAAAGGACAGTGTTTGGGCCTACAATGAGCAGTTCTTC. The encoded protein is CSVKDSVWAYNEQFF.

This clone occurred many times. V is TRBV7-9 and J is TRBJ2-4; no firm D call. Per germline, CDR1 SEHNR and CDR2 FQNEAQ (reference sequence). V lost 2 bases and J lost 3, with 5 bases in between. This CDR3 spans 13 amino acids. The CDR3, as DNA: TGTGCCAGCAGCTTATCGGACAAAAACATTCAGTACTTC. It translates to CASSLSDKNIQYF.

This rearrangement joins TRBV6-5 to TRBJ2-1; 10 bases agree with TRBD2. The CDR3 is 15 amino acids. J gave up 6 bases and V 6 bases, and 8 bases lay outside the gene matches. CDR1 MNHEY and CDR2 SVGAGI come from the germline V gene. The CDR3 nucleotides read TGTGCCAGCAGGCCTACTAGCGGGACATTCAATGAGCAGTTCTTC. This gives the protein CASRPTSGTFNEQFF.

This clone was picked up a small number of times. V is TRBV10-3 and J is TRBJ1-1; 9 bases match TRBD1. Losses at the gene ends were 4 bases for V and 7 bases for J; bases not matched to a gene: 7. This CDR3 has 14 residues. Germline values: CDR1 ENHRY, CDR2 SYGVKD. CDR3 DNA sequence: TGTGCCATCAGTGCACAACAGGGGGCGGATGAAGCTTTCTTT. This sequence encodes CAISAQQGADEAFF.

This clone was recorded a few times. This chain uses TRBV7-2 with TRBJ2-5; 8 bases map to TRBD1. V lost 5 bases and J lost 9; bases outside the gene matches: 11. Germline V lookup: CDR1 SGHTA, CDR2 FQGNSA. This CDR3 is 14 amino acids long. The CDR3 loop is CASSHDRGVGSQYF. Written as DNA, the CDR3 is TGTGCCAGCAGCCATGACAGGGGAGTGGGCTCCCAGTACTTC.

In this sample, this clone turned up a few times. The chain links TRBV29-1 to TRBJ1-1, with 9 nucleotides matching TRBD1. The trim removed 7 bases at V and 4 bases at J, leaving 7 bases unmatched. Germline CDR1 SQVTM, CDR2 ANQGSEA. The CDR3 covers 13 residues. This CDR3 is CSAGQGRVTEAFF. CDR3 DNA sequence: TGCAGCGCCGGACAGGGGAGGGTCACTGAAGCTTTCTTT.

This clone was seen more than once but under ten times. The rearrangement links TRBV29-1 to TRBJ2-3, with TRBD1 identical over 9 bases. CDR1 and CDR2 (germline): SQVTM, ANQGSEA. V trimming: 4 bases; J trimming: 5 bases; junction bases outside the gene matches: 1. The CDR3 runs to 12 residues. CDR3 in amino acids: CSVADRGDTQYF. In DNA form, the CDR3 reads TGCAGCGTTGCGGACAGGGGAGATACGCAGTATTTT.

This rearrangement joins TRBV4-1 to TRBJ2-2; D uncertain. The CDR3 spans 13 residues. Per the germline V gene, CDR1 is MGHRA and CDR2 is YSYEKL. The V gene lost 1 base and the J gene lost 6 bases, with 6 bases spanning the gap. The CDR3 region has the DNA TGCGCCAGCAGCCAAGTGTGGGCCGGGGAGCTGTTTTTT. It encodes CASSQVWAGELFF.

The chain carries TRBV19 and TRBJ2-1; D remains unclear. The germline CDR1 and CDR2 sequences are LNHDA and SQIVND (reference sequence). V lost 5 bases and J 4 bases, leaving 12 bases between the germline ends. This CDR3 comprises 14 residues. DNA of the CDR3: TGTGCCAGTAGTTCCCAGACGAGTTACAATGAGCAGTTCTTC. It codes for CASSSQTSYNEQFF.

This chain connects TRBV20-1 to TRBJ2-7; D call uncertain. Per the germline V gene, CDR1 is DFQATT and CDR2 is SNEGSKA (reference sequence). The CDR3 extends over 11 amino acids. The V end was cut by 3 bases, the J end by 6 bases, with 9 bases between. The CDR3 loop is CSASSAREQYF. CDR3 bases: TGCAGTGCTAGTTCTGCCCGCGAGCAGTACTTC.

This rearrangement joins TRBV2 to TRBJ2-4; 8 bases are a match to TRBD1. The CDR3 totals 14 residues. Trimming at V came to 7 bases and at J to 5 bases, leaving 7 bases not matched to a gene. Germline V gene data show CDR1 as SNHLY and CDR2 as FYNNEI. CDR3 residues: CASTGQGGQNIQYF. In nucleotides, the CDR3 is TGTGCCAGCACCGGACAGGGAGGACAAAACATTCAGTACTTC.